One sample yielded the 22 T cell receptor beta chains listed below, sequenced in a study of shared clonotypes between healthy human individuals. Some clones are missing from TCRdb's copy, which holds only in-frame ones; the method was immunoSEQ multiplex PCR. The sample holds more than 2,000,000 clones, approximately 93% seen once. The sequencing input was naive CD4+ T cells from PBMCs. The sample's subset: CD45RA+ positively selected. The receptors were sampled from a man in his late teens or twenties in good health. Some clones in this sample may be carry-over from other donors' samples.

This chain joins TRBV7-9 and TRBJ2-3; 9 positions agree with TRBD1. V lost 5 bases and J lost 6; bases outside the gene matches: 12. CDR1 SEHNR and CDR2 FQNEAQ come from the germline V gene (reference sequence). The CDR3 loop spans 16 amino acids. The CDR3 DNA reads TGTGCCAGCAGCCAAATCCCGGGACAGGGTGGGGATACGCAGTATTTT. This gives the protein CASSQIPGQGGDTQYF.

This clone was counted once. The chain employs TRBV19 and TRBJ1-1; 7 bases map to TRBD1. Trimming took 6 bases from V and 4 from J; bases not matched to a gene: 11. The CDR3 sequence is 15 residues long. Germline loops: CDR1 LNHDA, CDR2 SQIVND (reference sequence). The CDR3 DNA reads as TGTGCCAGTAGCATAACAGGGGAGAGATTCACTGAAGCTTTCTTT. Its translation: CASSITGERFTEAFF.

V is TRBV5-1 and J is TRBJ1-2; no firm D call. With 1 base removed from V and 0 bases from J, the gap between germline ends came to 4 bases. Germline values: CDR1 SGHRS, CDR2 YFSETQ. The CDR3 is made up of 13 amino acids. CDR3 in DNA: TGCGCCAGCAGCTTGAACACTAACTATGGCTACACCTTC. Encoded protein: CASSLNTNYGYTF. Complete variable domain (other parts from reference TRBV5-1 and TRBJ1-2): KAGVTQTPRYLIKTRGQQVTLSCSPISGHRSVSWYQQTPGQGLQFLFEYFSETQRNKGNFPGRFSGRQFSNSRSEMNVSTLELGDSALYLCASSLNTNYGYTFGSGTRLTVV.

The chain recombines TRBV7-6 with TRBJ2-6; TRBD1 aligns across 7 bases. The length of the CDR3 is 17 residues. Germline CDR1 SGHVS, CDR2 FNYEAQ. V shed 0 bases, J shed 0 bases, and the junction held 2 bases outside the gene matches. The CDR3 nucleotides read TGTGCCAGCAGCTTAGCGACAGGGCCCTCTGGGGCCAACGTCCTGACTTTC. Translating it yields CASSLATGPSGANVLTF. The full variable domain, with the rest looked up from reference TRBV7-6 and TRBJ2-6, is GAGVSQSPRYKVTKRGQDVALRCDPISGHVSLYWYRQALGQGPEFLTYFNYEAQQDKSGLPNDRFSAERPEGSISTLTIQRTEQRDSAMYRCASSLATGPSGANVLTFGAGSRLTVL.

Remarks on this clone: Other DNA variants within this sample encode the same CDR3. This sequence joins TRBV7-2 and TRBJ2-5; tentatively, D is TRBD1 or TRBD2 (5 bases each). This CDR3 comprises 12 residues. V shed 5 bases and J shed 5 bases, with 9 bases lying between them. Looked up from germline, CDR1 is SGHTA and CDR2 is FQGNSA. CDR3 sequence: CASSLWGETQYF. The CDR3 DNA sequence: TGTGCCAGCAGCCTCTGGGGGGAGACCCAGTACTTC.

A single count supports this clone. This chain uses TRBV29-1 with TRBJ2-7, with unresolved D. CDR3 size: 11 residues. CDR1 and CDR2 from the germline V gene are SQVTM and ANQGSEA. Trimming removed 6 bases from V and 3 bases from J, with 9 bases in between. The CDR3 region is CSVVTHYEQYF. CDR3 nucleotides: TGCAGCGTAGTAACTCACTACGAGCAGTACTTC.

The chain links TRBV27 to TRBJ1-2; 8 positions match TRBD1. The V and J ends lost 7 bases and 7 bases, in that order; junction bases with no gene match: 14. The CDR3 length is 15 residues. Germline loops: CDR1 MNHEY, CDR2 SMNVEV (reference sequence). CDR3 coding DNA: TGTGCCAGCACAAATGCGGACAGGGCCTATGGTGGCTACACCTTC. Amino acid sequence: CASTNADRAYGGYTF.

The V call is TRBV29-1, the J call TRBJ2-3, with D perhaps TRBD2 (5 bases). Trimming took 7 bases from V and 0 from J, leaving 11 bases between them. The germline CDR1 and CDR2 sequences are SQVTM and ANQGSEA. This CDR3 has 13 amino acids. CDR3 sequence reads: CSAEPGSTDTQYF. In DNA form, the CDR3 reads TGCAGCGCGGAGCCGGGGAGCACAGATACGCAGTATTTT.

The genes are TRBV6-1 and TRBJ1-2; 8 bases line up with TRBD1. The V gene end was trimmed by 4 bases and the J gene end by 7 bases; junction bases not matched to a gene: 8. The germline gives CDR1 MNHNS, CDR2 SASEGT. This CDR3 comprises 14 residues. This chain's CDR3 is CASSVDRVASGYTF. DNA for the CDR3: TGTGCCAGCAGTGTGGACAGGGTCGCCAGTGGCTACACCTTC.

CDR3 nucleotide sequence: TGTGCCAGCAGCCAAAGTCTCTCTGGAAACACCATATATTTT. Translation gives CASSQSLSGNTIYF. The chain carries TRBV6-6 and TRBJ1-3; D is undetermined. The CDR3 runs to 14 residues. V shed 6 bases and J shed 0 bases, with 9 bases lying between them. CDR1 is MNHNY, CDR2 SVGAGI, per germline (reference sequence).

The chain is built from TRBV6-5 and TRBJ1-1; no firm D call. The V end was cut by 3 bases, the J end by 9 bases, with 11 bases between. The CDR3 is made up of 12 amino acids. Germline values: CDR1 MNHEY, CDR2 SVGAGI. CDR3 sequence (DNA): TGTGCCAGCAGTTATCGGGGAGTCAAAGCTTTCTTT. Protein sequence: CASSYRGVKAFF.

V gene TRBV9 combines with J gene TRBJ2-1; D unclear. Germline values: CDR1 SGDLS, CDR2 YYNGEE. V gave up 4 bases and J gave up 9 bases, with 14 bases separating them. The CDR3 is 13 amino acids. Here the CDR3 DNA reads TGTGCCAGCAGCACATTTTCATCCGGTGAGCAGTTCTTC. Its protein product is CASSTFSSGEQFF.

The genes are TRBV18 and TRBJ2-7, with D possibly matching TRBD1 (6 bases). Trimming left V 4 bases short and J 0 bases short, with 13 bases between. From germline, CDR1 is KGHSH and CDR2 LQKENI. The CDR3 extends over 15 amino acids. The CDR3 DNA sequence: TGTGCCAGCTCACGGGGGCGGTTGAGCTCCTACGAGCAGTACTTC. Encoded protein: CASSRGRLSSYEQYF.

The CDR3 nucleotides are TGTGCCAGCAGCTCTACCCTAGGGGCCACCGGGGAGCTGTTTTTT. Translated, it gives CASSSTLGATGELFF. The chain carries TRBV5-4 and TRBJ2-2; possibly TRBD1 for D (5 bases). From germline, CDR1 is SGHNT and CDR2 YYREEE (reference sequence). V shed 3 bases and J shed 4 bases, with 13 bases lying between them. The CDR3 consists of 15 residues.

The J gene is TRBJ2-5, the V gene TRBV18; 7 positions match TRBD2. V trimming: 5 bases; J trimming: 5 bases; junction bases outside the gene matches: 8. Germline V gene sequence: CDR1 KGHSH, CDR2 LQKENI. This CDR3 region has 14 residues. The CDR3 is CASSEGLVLETQYF. CDR3 bases: TGTGCCAGCTCAGAAGGACTAGTCCTTGAGACCCAGTACTTC.

This chain links TRBV5-1 with TRBJ2-3, with TRBD2 identical over 13 bases. Unmatched junction bases numbered 9, after V lost 2 bases and J lost 6 bases. Germline CDR1 SGHRS, CDR2 YFSETQ. The CDR3 is 17 residues long. For the CDR3, the DNA is TGCGCCAGCAGCTTCCAACTAGCGGGAGGGGGATTGGATACGCAGTATTTT. Residues: CASSFQLAGGGLDTQYF.

The chain uses TRBV5-6 and TRBJ1-2; D gene ambiguous. Looked up from germline, CDR1 is SGHDT and CDR2 is YYEEEE. Trimming shortened V by 1 base and J by 8 bases, and 12 bases separated the two germline ends. CDR3 length: 13 amino acids. Here the CDR3 reads CASSLTLRGGYTF. The CDR3 DNA is TGTGCCAGCAGCTTGACCCTTAGAGGGGGCTACACCTTC.

Notes on this clone: Germline and junction disagree at one end, which may indicate a read error. Other DNA sequences in this specimen translate into the identical CDR3. The V and J genes are TRBV6-1 and TRBJ1-1, with D perhaps TRBD1 (5 bases). The CDR3 covers 12 residues. The germline CDR1 and CDR2 sequences are MNHNS and SASEGT. CDR3 DNA: TGTGCCAGCAGTGAGGGGGGTACTGAGGCTTTCTTT. Translation: CASSEGGTEAFF.

The chain employs TRBV27 and TRBJ1-2; 7 positions match TRBD1. The CDR3 runs to 14 residues. Unmatched junction bases numbered 9, after V lost 3 bases and J lost 8 bases. CDR1 and CDR2 (germline): MNHEY, SMNVEV (reference sequence). CDR3 sequence: CASSFTQGQNGYTF. The CDR3 DNA is TGTGCCAGCAGTTTTACCCAGGGACAGAACGGCTACACCTTC.

The chain has TRBV19 and TRBJ2-7; 9 bases agree with TRBD2. V was pared by 4 bases and J by 0 bases, with 4 bases of the junction left unmatched. Germline loops: CDR1 LNHDA, CDR2 SQIVND (reference sequence). The CDR3 contains 15 residues. The CDR3 DNA sequence: TGTGCCAGTAGTAAAGGTAGCGGGAGCTCCTACGAGCAGTACTTC. Amino acid sequence: CASSKGSGSSYEQYF.

This clone appeared a few times. V gene TRBV29-1 combines with J gene TRBJ1-5, with unresolved D. The CDR3 loop spans 12 amino acids. Trimming stripped 2 bases from V and 6 bases from J, with 8 bases between. Germline V gives CDR1 SQVTM, CDR2 ANQGSEA. The CDR3 loop reads CSVEIPGQPQHF. The DNA for the CDR3 is TGCAGCGTTGAAATCCCAGGTCAGCCCCAGCATTTT.

The chain is built from TRBV14 and TRBJ2-5, with a possible D match to TRBD2 (6 bases). CDR3 length: 18 residues. V lost 0 bases, J lost 9 bases, and 26 bases lay in between. CDR1 SGHDN and CDR2 FVKESK come from the germline V gene. CDR3: CASSQDEETRTAGRPQYF. The CDR3 DNA is TGTGCCAGCAGCCAAGATGAGGAAACCCGGACGGCCGGGAGACCCCAGTACTTC.